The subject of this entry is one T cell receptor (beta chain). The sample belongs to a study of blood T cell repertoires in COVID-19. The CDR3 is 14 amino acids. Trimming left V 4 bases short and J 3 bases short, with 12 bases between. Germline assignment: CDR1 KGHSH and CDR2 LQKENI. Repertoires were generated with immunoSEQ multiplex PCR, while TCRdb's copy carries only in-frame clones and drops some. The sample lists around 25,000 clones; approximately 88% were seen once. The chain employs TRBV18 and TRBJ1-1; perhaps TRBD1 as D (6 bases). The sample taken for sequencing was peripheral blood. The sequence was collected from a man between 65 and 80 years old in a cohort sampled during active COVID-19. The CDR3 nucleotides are TGTGCCAGCTCACTCACAGGGTTGGACACTGAAGCTTTCTTT. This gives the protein CASSLTGLDTEAFF.